The 5 T cell receptor beta chains listed next were all sequenced from one sample in a study of T cells in Graves' hyperthyroidism and ophthalmopathy. Using RNA transcripts as the source, TCR beta CDR3 regions were amplified. TCR CDR3 regions were first amplified by RT-PCR with HTBI primers. TCRdb fed the multiplex PCR reads into MiXCR, producing one record per CDR3 protein. Seen here are roughly 500,000 distinct CDR3 sequences, around 15% observed once, and the top ten hold 29%. Sequencing was carried out using blood. Receptors originate from a woman in her thirties with Graves' ophthalmopathy.

This clonotype was counted many times. V is TRBV28 and J is TRBJ2-7; the D is unclear. V lost 5 bases and J lost 3, with 14 bases in between. This CDR3 is 14 amino acids long. Germline assignment: CDR1 MDHEN and CDR2 SYDVKM. DNA for the CDR3: TGTGCCAGCAGTCCTACGACGGGTATCTACGAGCAGTACTTC. It codes for CASSPTTGIYEQYF.

This clonotype has a count of ten or more. The chain combines TRBV27 with TRBJ2-1; D is undetermined. The CDR3 consists of 13 residues. V was clipped by 8 bases and J by 8 bases, with 16 bases between them. Germline V lookup: CDR1 MNHEY, CDR2 SMNVEV (reference sequence). CDR3 in amino acids: CASAPWAAHEQFF. The CDR3, as DNA: TGTGCCAGCGCGCCGTGGGCGGCGCATGAGCAGTTCTTC.

This clonotype was picked up a small number of times. The chain is built from TRBV6-5 and TRBJ2-1, with TRBD2 matching over 13 bases. Germline assignment: CDR1 MNHEY and CDR2 SVGAGI. Trimming took 5 bases from V and 7 from J; bases not matched to a gene: 11. The CDR3 consists of 17 residues. The CDR3 DNA reads as TGTGCCAGCAGTCACGGGACTAGCGGGGACTATTGGAATGAGCAGTTCTTC. Protein: CASSHGTSGDYWNEQFF.

The chain recombines TRBV7-2 with TRBJ2-3; TRBD2 matches 14 bases. Germline CDR1 and CDR2: SGHTA and FQGNSA. CDR3 length: 19 amino acids. Germline trimming cut 5 bases from V and 4 bases from J; bases unmatched to any gene: 14. The CDR3 reads CASSQGGLAGVIRADTQYF. The CDR3 bases are TGTGCCAGCAGCCAAGGGGGACTAGCGGGAGTGATAAGGGCAGATACGCAGTATTTT.

This clonotype was seen a handful of times. The genes are TRBV4-1 and TRBJ2-1, with 13 bases matching TRBD2. Trimming at V came to 0 bases and at J to 4 bases, leaving 12 bases not matched to a gene. Germline V CDR1 and CDR2: MGHRA, YSYEKL. This CDR3 spans 20 amino acids. CDR3 DNA sequence: TGCGCCAGCAGCCAAGATCGGAGGACTAGCGGGAGCCGGGGGTACAATGAGCAGTTCTTC. Residues: CASSQDRRTSGSRGYNEQFF.